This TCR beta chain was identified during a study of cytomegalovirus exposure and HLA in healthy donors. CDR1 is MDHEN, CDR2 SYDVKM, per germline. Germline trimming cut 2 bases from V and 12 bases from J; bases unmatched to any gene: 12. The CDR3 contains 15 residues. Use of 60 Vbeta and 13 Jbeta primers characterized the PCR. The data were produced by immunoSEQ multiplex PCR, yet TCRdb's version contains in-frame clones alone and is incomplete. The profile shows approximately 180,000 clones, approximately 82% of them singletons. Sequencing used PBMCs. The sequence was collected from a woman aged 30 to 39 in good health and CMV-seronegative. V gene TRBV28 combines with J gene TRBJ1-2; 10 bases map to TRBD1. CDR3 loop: CASSLGTGDSWRDTF. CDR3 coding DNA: TGTGCCAGCAGTTTAGGGACAGGGGACAGCTGGCGGGACACCTTC.